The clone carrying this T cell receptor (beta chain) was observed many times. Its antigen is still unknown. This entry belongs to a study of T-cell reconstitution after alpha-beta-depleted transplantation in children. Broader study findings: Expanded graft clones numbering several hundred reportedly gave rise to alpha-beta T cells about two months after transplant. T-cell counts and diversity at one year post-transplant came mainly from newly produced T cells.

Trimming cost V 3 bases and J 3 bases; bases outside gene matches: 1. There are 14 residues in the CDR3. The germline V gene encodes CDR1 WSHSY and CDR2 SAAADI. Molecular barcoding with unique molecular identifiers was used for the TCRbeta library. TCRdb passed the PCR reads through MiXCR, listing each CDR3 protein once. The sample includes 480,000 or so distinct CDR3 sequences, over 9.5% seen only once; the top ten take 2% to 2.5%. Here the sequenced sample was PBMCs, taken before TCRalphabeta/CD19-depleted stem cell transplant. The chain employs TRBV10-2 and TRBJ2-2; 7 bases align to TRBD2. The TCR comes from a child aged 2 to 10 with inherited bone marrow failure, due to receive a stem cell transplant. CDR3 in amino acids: CASSDGGYTGELFF. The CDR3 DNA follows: TGCGCCAGCAGTGACGGGGGGTACACCGGGGAGCTGTTTTTT.